The rows below give T cell receptor beta chains drawn from one sample of a study of blood T cell repertoires in COVID-19. TCRdb's copy holds only in-frame clones and misses some; the assay was immunoSEQ multiplex PCR. The table has 200,000 to 300,000 clones, around four fifths seen once; the top ten hold 4.2%. Input material: peripheral blood. Receptors were obtained from a man in his fifties or sixties with acute or convalescent COVID-19. Both conserved end residues are part of each CDR3. A D gene is named only where the DNA matches it firmly. The size of a clone is reported for some rows only, either as once, few or many, or as a class for expanded clones.

clone_size | d_call | j_call | v_call | cdr3_nt | cdr3_aa
once | TRBD1 | TRBJ2-5 | TRBV5-1 | TGCGCCAGCAGCTTGGCCGGGACAGCGAAAGTCCAAGAGACCCAGTACTTC | CASSLAGTAKVQETQYF
NA | NA | TRBJ1-2 | TRBV18 | TGTGCCAGCTCACCACCCAACTCTTTTCGGACTTATGGCTACACCTTC | CASSPPNSFRTYGYTF
NA | NA | TRBJ1-2 | TRBV10-2 | TGCGCCAGCAGTGGACAGAAAATATATGGCTACACCTTC | CASSGQKIYGYTF
NA | TRBD2 | TRBJ2-1 | TRBV6-5 | TGTGCCAGCATCCACGGGACTAGTATAGACAATGAGCAGTTCTTC | CASIHGTSIDNEQFF
NA | NA | TRBJ1-1 | TRBV5-1 | TGCGCCAGCAGCCCGCAGGGGAGTACCACTGAAGCTTTCTTT | CASSPQGSTTEAFF
NA | TRBD2 | TRBJ2-3 | TRBV2 | TGTGCCAGCAGTCGTACTAGCGGGAGGGCCACAGATACGCAGTATTTT | CASSRTSGRATDTQYF
NA | TRBD2 | TRBJ2-3 | TRBV28 | TGTGCCAGCAGTTTCTGGCGGGAGGGCCTTGGAGATACGCAGTATTTT | CASSFWREGLGDTQYF
NA | TRBD2 | TRBJ2-7 | TRBV20-1 | TGCAGTGCTAGTAGCGGGAACCCGAGACACGAGCAGTACTTC | CSASSGNPRHEQYF
once | NA | TRBJ2-7 | TRBV11-2 | TGTGCCAGCAGCTTATCGACAGGCTCCCTCTCCTACGAGCAGTACTTC | CASSLSTGSLSYEQYF
NA | NA | TRBJ1-2 | TRBV24-1 | TGTGCCACCAGTGGGACGGGGGGCTACACCTTC | CATSGTGGYTF
few | NA | TRBJ1-6 | TRBV6-5 | TGTGCCAGCAGAGACTCGCGGGTCGTTAATTCACCCCTCCACTTT | CASRDSRVVNSPLHF
NA | TRBD2 | TRBJ2-2 | TRBV19 | TGTGCCAGTAGTGGGACTAGCGCCGGGGAGCTGTTTTTT | CASSGTSAGELFF
NA | NA | TRBJ2-7 | TRBV7-6 | TGTGCCAGCAGCCCGTCCGGGACTCCTAATGGCGAGCAGTACTTC | CASSPSGTPNGEQYF
once | NA | TRBJ2-3 | TRBV7-9 | TGTGCCAGCAGCCCCGGGGGGCCTCGCACAGATACGCAGTATTTT | CASSPGGPRTDTQYF
NA | NA | TRBJ2-1 | TRBV7-9 | TGTGCCAGCAGCCGGGATGAGCAGTTCTTC | CASSRDEQFF
NA | NA | TRBJ2-7 | TRBV10-1 | TGCGCCAGCAGTGTTGGAGGGCCACAGTACGAGCAGTACTTC | CASSVGGPQYEQYF
NA | NA | TRBJ2-3 | TRBV7-2 | TGTGCCAGCAGCTTGTTCCGGGGACTCCGCAGGGATACGCAGTATTTT | CASSLFRGLRRDTQYF
once | TRBD1 | TRBJ2-3 | TRBV18 | TGTGCCAGCTCACGCTACAGGGGGCCGAGCACAGATACGCAGTATTTT | CASSRYRGPSTDTQYF
few | NA | TRBJ2-7 | TRBV5-4 | TGTGCCAGCAGCTTCGGGTACTCCTACGAGCAGTACTTC | CASSFGYSYEQYF
NA | NA | TRBJ2-2 | TRBV7-6 | TGTGCCAGCAGCCCACGCTCCGGTGTGGGGAGGTCCGGGGAGCTGTTTTTT | CASSPRSGVGRSGELFF
NA | NA | TRBJ2-7 | TRBV9 | TGTGCCAGCAGCGGGGGTACTAGCAGAACCTACGAGCAGTACTTC | CASSGGTSRTYEQYF
NA | NA | TRBJ1-2 | TRBV2 | TGTGCCAGCAGTGAATCATGGTCTCGCAGTGGCTACACCTTC | CASSESWSRSGYTF
NA | NA | TRBJ2-1 | TRBV29-1 | TGCAGCGAGTCGGGGATCGGCGAAGACAATGAGCAGTTCTTC | CSESGIGEDNEQFF
few | NA | TRBJ1-3 | TRBV9 | TGTGCCAGCAGCGGAACAGTCACACGAGGGCTATTCGTCCCGCCGAGCTCTGGAAACACCATATATTTT | CASSGTVTRGLFVPPSSGNTIYF
few | TRBD2 | TRBJ2-1 | TRBV19 | TGTGCCAGTAGTACTAGCGGGCCGCAGTTCTTC | CASSTSGPQFF
NA | NA | TRBJ1-2 | TRBV3-1/TRBV3-2 | TGTGCCAGCAGCCAAGGTCAGAGATTGAGGAGCTATGGCTACACCTTC | CASSQGQRLRSYGYTF
NA | NA | TRBJ2-1 | TRBV18 | TGTGCCAGCTCACCACTGAGGGAGGTCAATGAGCAGTTCTTC | CASSPLREVNEQFF
NA | NA | TRBJ2-7 | TRBV10-3 | TGTGCCATCAGCGAACAAAACAGGGCCGCCTACGAGCAGTACTTC | CAISEQNRAAYEQYF
NA | TRBD2 | TRBJ2-1 | TRBV4-2 | TGTGCCAGCAGCCAAGAAGTTAGGACTAGCGGTAGTGAGCAGTTCTTC | CASSQEVRTSGSEQFF
few | NA | TRBJ2-7 | TRBV20-1 | TGCAGTGCTGGGGGGACCTACGAGCAGTACTTC | CSAGGTYEQYF